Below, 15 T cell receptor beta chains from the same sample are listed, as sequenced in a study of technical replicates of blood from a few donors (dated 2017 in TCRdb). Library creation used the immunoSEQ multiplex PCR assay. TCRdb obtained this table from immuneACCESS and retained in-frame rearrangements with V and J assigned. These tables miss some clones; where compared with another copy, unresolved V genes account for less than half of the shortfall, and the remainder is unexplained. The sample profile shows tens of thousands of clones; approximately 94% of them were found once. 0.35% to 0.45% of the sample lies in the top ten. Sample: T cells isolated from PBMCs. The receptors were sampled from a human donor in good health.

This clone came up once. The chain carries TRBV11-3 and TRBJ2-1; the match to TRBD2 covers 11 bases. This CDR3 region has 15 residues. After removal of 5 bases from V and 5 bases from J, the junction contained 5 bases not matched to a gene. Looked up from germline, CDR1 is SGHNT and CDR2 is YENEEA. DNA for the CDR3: TGTGCCAGCAGCCCCCTAGCGGGAGGCAACAATGAGCAGTTCTTC. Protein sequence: CASSPLAGGNNEQFF.

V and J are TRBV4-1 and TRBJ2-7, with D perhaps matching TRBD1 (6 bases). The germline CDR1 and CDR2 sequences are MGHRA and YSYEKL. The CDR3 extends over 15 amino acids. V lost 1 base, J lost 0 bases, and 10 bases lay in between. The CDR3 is CASSQAEQGSYEQYF. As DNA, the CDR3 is TGCGCCAGCAGCCAAGCCGAACAGGGCTCCTACGAGCAGTACTTC.

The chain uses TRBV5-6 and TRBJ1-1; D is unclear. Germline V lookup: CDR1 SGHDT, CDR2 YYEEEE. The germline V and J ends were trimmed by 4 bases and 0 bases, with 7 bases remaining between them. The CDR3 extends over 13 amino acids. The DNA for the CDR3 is TGTGCCAGCAGCCCCGGGTTGAACACTGAAGCTTTCTTT. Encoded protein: CASSPGLNTEAFF.

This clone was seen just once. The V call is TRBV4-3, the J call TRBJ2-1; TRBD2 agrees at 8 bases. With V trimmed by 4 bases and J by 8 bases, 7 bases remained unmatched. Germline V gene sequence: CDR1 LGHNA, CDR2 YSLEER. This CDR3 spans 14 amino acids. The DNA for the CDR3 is TGCGCCAGCAGCCGCAGCGGGAGAAGGGATGAGCAGTTCTTC. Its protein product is CASSRSGRRDEQFF.

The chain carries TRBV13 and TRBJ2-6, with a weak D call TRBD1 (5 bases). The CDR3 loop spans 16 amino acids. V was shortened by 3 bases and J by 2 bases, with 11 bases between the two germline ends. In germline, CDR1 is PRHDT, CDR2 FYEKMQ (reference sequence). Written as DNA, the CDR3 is TGTGCCAGCAGCTTTCAGGGTATGGCTGGGGCCAACGTCCTGACTTTC. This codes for CASSFQGMAGANVLTF.

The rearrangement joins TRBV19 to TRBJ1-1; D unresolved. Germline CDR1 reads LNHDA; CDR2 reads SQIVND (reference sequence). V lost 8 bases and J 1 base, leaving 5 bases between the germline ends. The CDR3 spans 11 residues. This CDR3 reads CASRENTEAFF. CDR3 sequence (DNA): TGTGCCAGTCGAGAGAACACTGAAGCTTTCTTT.

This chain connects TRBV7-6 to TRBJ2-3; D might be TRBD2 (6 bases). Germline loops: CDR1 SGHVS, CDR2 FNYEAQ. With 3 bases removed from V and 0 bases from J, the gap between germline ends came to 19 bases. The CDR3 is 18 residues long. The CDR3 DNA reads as TGTGCCAGCAGCTTCTGGAGTCGGGGAGCGGGCAGCACAGATACGCAGTATTTT. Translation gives CASSFWSRGAGSTDTQYF.

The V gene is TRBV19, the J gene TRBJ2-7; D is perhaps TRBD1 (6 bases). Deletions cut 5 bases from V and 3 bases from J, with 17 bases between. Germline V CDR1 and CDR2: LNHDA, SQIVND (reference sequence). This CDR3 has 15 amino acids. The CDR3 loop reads CASSFGQGTNYEQYF. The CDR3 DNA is TGTGCCAGTAGTTTCGGTCAAGGGACAAACTACGAGCAGTACTTC.

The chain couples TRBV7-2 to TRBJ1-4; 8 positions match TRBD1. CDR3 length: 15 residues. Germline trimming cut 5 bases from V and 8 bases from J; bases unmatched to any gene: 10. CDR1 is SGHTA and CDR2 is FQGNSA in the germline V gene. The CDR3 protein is CASSVAGGAREKLFF. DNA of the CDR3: TGTGCCAGCAGCGTCGCAGGGGGCGCAAGGGAAAAACTGTTTTTT.

The CDR3 reads CASRPQASSNQPQHF. The CDR3, as DNA: TGTGCCAGCAGGCCCCAAGCATCGAGCAATCAGCCCCAGCATTTT. The chain has TRBV6-5 and TRBJ1-5, with D unresolved. CDR1 and CDR2 from the germline V gene are MNHEY and SVGAGI. The CDR3 is 15 residues long. V was trimmed by 6 bases and J by 1 base, leaving 13 bases between them.

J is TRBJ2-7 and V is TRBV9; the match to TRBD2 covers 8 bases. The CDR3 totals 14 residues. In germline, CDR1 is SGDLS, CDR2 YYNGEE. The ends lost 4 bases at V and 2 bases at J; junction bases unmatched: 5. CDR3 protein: CASSISGTTYEQYF. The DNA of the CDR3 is TGTGCCAGCAGCATTAGCGGGACCACCTACGAGCAGTACTTC.

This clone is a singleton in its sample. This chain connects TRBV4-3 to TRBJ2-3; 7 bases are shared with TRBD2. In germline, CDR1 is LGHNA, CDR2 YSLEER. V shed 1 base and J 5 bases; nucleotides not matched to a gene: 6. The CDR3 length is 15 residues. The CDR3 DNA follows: TGCGCCAGCAGCCAAGCCCGGACTAGGTTAGATACGCAGTATTTT. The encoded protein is CASSQARTRLDTQYF.

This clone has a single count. The CDR3 nucleotides read TGTGCCAGCAGCTTACCTAGCGAGATTTACAATGAGCAGTTCTTC. Translation: CASSLPSEIYNEQFF. This chain connects TRBV5-4 to TRBJ2-1, with D tentatively TRBD2 (6 bases). Trimming removed 2 bases at V and 4 bases at J, with 13 bases between. CDR1 and CDR2 (germline): SGHNT, YYREEE (reference sequence). The CDR3 length is 15 residues. The variable domain in full, completed from reference TRBV5-4 and TRBJ2-1, reads ETGVTQSPTHLIKTRGQQVTLRCSSQSGHNTVSWYQQALGQGPQFIFQYYREEENGRGNFPPRFSGLQFPNYSSELNVNALELDDSALYLCASSLPSEIYNEQFFGPGTRLTVL.

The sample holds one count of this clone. The CDR3: CASSQDLGAAVEETQYF. The CDR3 DNA reads as TGCGCCAGCAGCCAAGATCTTGGAGCGGCAGTGGAAGAGACCCAGTACTTC. The rearrangement links TRBV4-1 to TRBJ2-5; D may be TRBD2 (5 bases). CDR1 is MGHRA and CDR2 is YSYEKL in the germline V gene. The CDR3 consists of 17 residues. Trimming left V 0 bases short and J 3 bases short, with 17 bases between.

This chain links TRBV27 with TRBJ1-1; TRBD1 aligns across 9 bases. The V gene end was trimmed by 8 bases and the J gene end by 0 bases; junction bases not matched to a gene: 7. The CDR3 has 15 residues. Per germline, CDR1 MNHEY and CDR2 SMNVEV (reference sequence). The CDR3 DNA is TGTGCCAGCTCAATCGGGACAGGGCTGAACACTGAAGCTTTCTTT. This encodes CASSIGTGLNTEAFF.